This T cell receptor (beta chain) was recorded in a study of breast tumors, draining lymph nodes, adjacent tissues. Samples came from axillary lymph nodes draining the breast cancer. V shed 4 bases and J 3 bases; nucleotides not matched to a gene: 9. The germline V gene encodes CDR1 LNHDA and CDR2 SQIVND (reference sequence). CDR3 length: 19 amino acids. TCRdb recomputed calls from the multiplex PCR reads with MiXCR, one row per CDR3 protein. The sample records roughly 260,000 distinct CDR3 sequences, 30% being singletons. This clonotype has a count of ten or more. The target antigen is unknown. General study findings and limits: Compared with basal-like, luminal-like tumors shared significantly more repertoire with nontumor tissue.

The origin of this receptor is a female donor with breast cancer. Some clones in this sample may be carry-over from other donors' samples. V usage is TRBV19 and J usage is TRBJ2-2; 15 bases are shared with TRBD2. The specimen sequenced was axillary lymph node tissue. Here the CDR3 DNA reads TGTGCCAGTAGTACAGGGACTAGCGGGAGGCTTATGCACACCGGGGAGCTGTTTTTT. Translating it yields CASSTGTSGRLMHTGELFF.